The 21 T cell receptor beta chains below all came from one sample that was sequenced in a study of OX40 agonist ivuxolimab in advanced cancers. The repertoire was sequenced with immunoSEQ multiplex PCR; TCRdb's copy has only in-frame clones and lacks some. The sample holds 40,000 to 50,000 clones, 70% to 90% seen once. The sample here was CD4+ or CD8+ T cells sorted from blood, taken in a trial of the OX40 agonist ivuxolimab. The origin of the receptors is an adult with an advanced solid tumor such as melanoma, head and neck, liver or kidney cancer.

The chain couples TRBV19 to TRBJ2-1; the match to TRBD2 covers 7 bases. Looked up from germline, CDR1 is LNHDA and CDR2 is SQIVND (reference sequence). Trimming took 9 bases from V and 8 from J; bases not matched to a gene: 13. The CDR3 consists of 14 residues. The CDR3 DNA reads TGTGCCAGACGTACCGCGACTAGCAACGATGAGCAGTTCTTC. This translates into CARRTATSNDEQFF.

V usage is TRBV7-2 and J usage is TRBJ2-1; 11 positions agree with TRBD2. The CDR3 covers 15 residues. Germline V gene sequence: CDR1 SGHTA, CDR2 FQGNSA. The V and J ends lost 1 base and 4 bases, in that order; junction bases with no gene match: 0. CDR3 residues: CASSLGLAGYNEQFF. The CDR3, as DNA: TGTGCCAGCAGCTTAGGACTAGCGGGGTACAATGAGCAGTTCTTC.

The J gene is TRBJ2-3, the V gene TRBV11-1; unclear D gene. The germline V gene encodes CDR1 SGHAT and CDR2 FQDESV (reference sequence). Trimming took 3 bases from V and 4 from J, leaving 14 bases between them. This CDR3 is built from 15 residues. Here the CDR3 DNA reads TGTGCCAGCAGCTTGAGAGACAATTACCCAGATACGCAGTATTTT. It translates to CASSLRDNYPDTQYF.

The chain recombines TRBV5-6 with TRBJ2-7; D gene unclear. The germline gives CDR1 SGHDT, CDR2 YYEEEE. V was cut by 6 bases and J by 6 bases, with 10 bases left in between. The CDR3 is 11 residues long. For the CDR3, the DNA is TGTGCCAGCAAGGTCTCCCTCGAGCAGTACTTC. This sequence encodes CASKVSLEQYF.

The CDR3 nucleotides are TGTGCCAGCAGCCTCCTCCAGGGGCCGCACAGCTCCTACAATGAGCAGTTCTTC. This gives the protein CASSLLQGPHSSYNEQFF. The chain uses TRBV5-8 and TRBJ2-1; TRBD1 might be the D (6 bases). This CDR3 contains 18 residues. Per germline, CDR1 SGHTS and CDR2 YDEGEE. The V end was cut by 4 bases, the J end by 0 bases, with 20 bases between. Together with reference TRBV5-8 and TRBJ2-1, the CDR3 gives the full variable domain: EAGVTQSPTHLIKTRGQQATLRCSPISGHTSVYWYQQALGLGLQFLLWYDEGEERNRGNFPPRFSGRQFPNYSSELNVNALELEDSALYLCASSLLQGPHSSYNEQFFGPGTRLTVL.

In this sample, this clone turned up a few times. The V gene is TRBV10-3, the J gene TRBJ1-2; D not certain. V shed 2 bases and J shed 1 base, with 8 bases lying between them. In germline, CDR1 is ENHRY, CDR2 SYGVKD. This CDR3 region has 14 residues. This chain's CDR3 is CAISEEGLNYGYTF. The CDR3 DNA reads as TGTGCCATCAGTGAGGAAGGGCTTAACTATGGCTACACCTTC.

V is TRBV6-1 and J is TRBJ1-1; maybe TRBD1 (6 bases). The V end lost 1 base, the J end lost 4 bases, and 13 bases lay between the germline ends. Germline V lookup: CDR1 MNHNS, CDR2 SASEGT. The CDR3 totals 15 residues. CDR3 amino acids: CASSEGAGEGTEAFF. The CDR3 nucleotides read TGTGCCAGCAGTGAAGGTGCAGGGGAAGGCACTGAAGCTTTCTTT.

The CDR3: CATSRGVSSYEQYF. The CDR3 DNA reads as TGTGCCACCAGCAGAGGGGTCTCAAGTTACGAGCAGTACTTC. The chain couples TRBV15 to TRBJ2-7; D not resolved. V lost 1 base and J lost 4, with 11 bases in between. CDR1 is LNHNV and CDR2 is YYDKDF in the germline V gene (reference sequence). CDR3 length equals 14 residues.

The rearrangement links TRBV6-5 to TRBJ2-7; 7 bases are shared with TRBD2. Germline assignment: CDR1 MNHEY and CDR2 SVGAGI. The V segment lost 6 bases and the J segment 4 bases; nucleotides outside the gene matches: 6. The CDR3 has 13 amino acids. The DNA of the CDR3 is TGTGCCAGCAGGTCGGACGGGGGGTACGAGCAGTACTTC. This codes for CASRSDGGYEQYF.

This chain links TRBV7-8 with TRBJ2-7; possible D gene TRBD2, 6 bases. V was cut by 9 bases and J by 4 bases, with 16 bases left in between. This CDR3 comprises 13 residues. Germline V gene sequence: CDR1 SGHVS, CDR2 FQNEAQ. The CDR3 region has the DNA TGTGCCAGTCTTGGGGGGAGCTCGTACGAGCAGTACTTC. This gives the protein CASLGGSSYEQYF.

The chain employs TRBV19 and TRBJ2-7, with D perhaps matching TRBD1 or TRBD2 (5 bases each). Trimming removed 3 bases at V and 4 bases at J, with 13 bases between. The V gene's germline CDR1 is LNHDA and CDR2 SQIVND (reference sequence). CDR3 size: 14 residues. This chain's CDR3 is CASSMEGERYEQYF. In nucleotides, the CDR3 is TGTGCCAGTAGTATGGAAGGGGAGCGTTACGAGCAGTACTTC. Combining the CDR3 with reference TRBV19 and TRBJ2-7 gives the whole variable domain DGGITQSPKYLFRKEGQNVTLSCEQNLNHDAMYWYRQDPGQGLRLIYYSQIVNDFQKGDIAEGYSVSREKKESFPLTVTSAQKNPTAFYLCASSMEGERYEQYFGPGTRLTVT.

This chain's CDR3 is CASSEGEAARSNEKLFF. The CDR3 DNA reads as TGTGCCAGCAGCGAAGGGGAAGCCGCAAGATCGAATGAAAAACTGTTTTTT. J is TRBJ1-4 and V is TRBV9; a weak D match, TRBD1 (5 bases). The CDR3 spans 17 residues. Trimming cost V 3 bases and J 5 bases, with 20 bases left between them. Germline CDR1 is SGDLS and CDR2 is YYNGEE.

This clone was seen only once. The V call is TRBV13, the J call TRBJ2-7; TRBD1 matches 7 bases. The germline gives CDR1 PRHDT, CDR2 FYEKMQ (reference sequence). CDR3 size: 12 residues. V lost 2 bases to trimming and J lost 6 bases; unmatched junction nucleotides: 1. In DNA form, the CDR3 reads TGTGCCAGCAGCTTACAGGGGGTCGAGCAGTACTTC. Encoded protein: CASSLQGVEQYF. Looking up the rest from reference TRBV13 and TRBJ2-7 gives the full variable domain: AAGVIQSPRHLIKEKRETATLKCYPIPRHDTVYWYQQGPGQDPQFLISFYEKMQSDKGSIPDRFSAQQFSDYHSELNMSSLELGDSALYFCASSLQGVEQYFGPGTRLTVT.

CDR3 residues: CSVEGGYEQYF. The CDR3 nucleotides are TGCAGTGTAGAGGGGGGATACGAGCAGTACTTC. The chain recombines TRBV20-1 with TRBJ2-7; D may match TRBD1 or TRBD2 (6 bases each). CDR3 size: 11 residues. Germline V gene data show CDR1 as DFQATT and CDR2 as SNEGSKA (reference sequence). Trimming pared 7 bases from V and 4 bases from J, leaving 11 bases between.

The chain employs TRBV5-1 and TRBJ1-2, with D uncertain. V was pared by 1 base and J by 6 bases, with 10 bases between. The length of the CDR3 is 13 residues. Per germline, CDR1 SGHRS and CDR2 YFSETQ. In DNA form, the CDR3 reads TGCGCCAGCAGCTTGCAGACAAGGGATGGCTACACCTTC. Encoded protein: CASSLQTRDGYTF.

V usage is TRBV6-1 and J usage is TRBJ2-4; TRBD2 agrees at 7 bases. The CDR3 has 14 amino acids. Losses at the gene ends were 7 bases for V and 7 bases for J; bases not matched to a gene: 10. CDR1 and CDR2 (germline): MNHNS, SASEGT. In nucleotides, the CDR3 is TGTGCCAGCAAGGTATCGGGGGGAATGAACATTCAGTACTTC. It translates to CASKVSGGMNIQYF.

The V and J genes are TRBV30 and TRBJ1-3; D not certain. The CDR3 loop spans 16 amino acids. Germline values: CDR1 GTSNPN, CDR2 SVGIG (reference sequence). V lost 3 bases and J 2 bases, leaving 17 bases between the germline ends. The CDR3 loop is CAWRAWPRAPGNTIYF. The DNA for the CDR3 is TGTGCCTGGAGAGCATGGCCCCGCGCACCTGGAAACACCATATATTTT.

V is TRBV6-5 and J is TRBJ1-2; possible D gene TRBD1, 6 bases. Germline CDR1 and CDR2: MNHEY and SVGAGI. Trimming left V 5 bases short and J 8 bases short, with 21 bases between. The CDR3 is made up of 15 amino acids. This CDR3 reads CASSPRAGVEEGYTF. The CDR3 nucleotides are TGTGCCAGCAGTCCTCGGGCAGGGGTTGAAGAAGGCTACACCTTC.

This clone has more than one count but fewer than ten. This chain uses TRBV27 with TRBJ2-1, with 8 bases fitting TRBD1. Germline V gene data show CDR1 as MNHEY and CDR2 as SMNVEV (reference sequence). Trimming took 1 base from V and 1 from J; bases not matched to a gene: 0. CDR3 length equals 15 residues. The CDR3 is CASSLYRGSYNEQFF. The CDR3 coding sequence is TGTGCCAGCAGTTTATACAGGGGGTCCTACAATGAGCAGTTCTTC.

CDR3 DNA: TGTGCCAGCACGGAGGACTCTGGGGCCAACGTCCTGACTTTC. Translation gives CASTEDSGANVLTF. The genes are TRBV6-5 and TRBJ2-6; D is possibly TRBD2 (5 bases). From germline, CDR1 is MNHEY and CDR2 SVGAGI. The CDR3 has 14 residues. Trimming removed 7 bases from V and 0 bases from J, with 7 bases in between.

The V call is TRBV7-3, the J call TRBJ2-1; 7 bases are shared with TRBD2. The CDR3 totals 16 residues. Germline lookup yields CDR1 SGHTA and CDR2 FQGTGA. J lost 5 bases, V lost 5 bases, and 12 bases had no gene match. In nucleotides, the CDR3 is TGTGCCAGCAGCCCCAGCGCCAGGGAGGGGAACAATGAGCAGTTCTTC. As protein: CASSPSAREGNNEQFF.